The clone carrying this TCR beta chain was detected only once. These data are taken from a study of blood T cell repertoires in COVID-19. The repertoire was sequenced with immunoSEQ multiplex PCR; TCRdb's copy has only in-frame clones and lacks some. The table records roughly 380,000 clones, around nine tenths of them present only once. Germline V gene lookup returns CDR1 LNHDA and CDR2 SQIVND (reference sequence). V shed 6 bases and J shed 6 bases, with 14 bases lying between them. The CDR3 contains 13 residues. Cohorts were based on clinical histories the participants reported. A case of COVID-19 had been met by exposed participants within 2 weeks before study entry.

The sequence derives from a woman younger than 45 who had been exposed to COVID-19. The material sequenced was PBMCs or T cells enriched from blood (not recorded which). J is TRBJ1-1 and V is TRBV19; TRBD1 is a possible D gene (5 bases). In DNA, the CDR3 is TGTGCCAGTAGGACTCAGGGAAGGCCTGAAGCTTTCTTT. It specifies CASRTQGRPEAFF.